This T cell receptor (beta chain) was identified in a study of T cells in Graves' hyperthyroidism and ophthalmopathy. Study-level results: Blood also carried most thyroid clonotypes expanded above 0.001. The model made its ophthalmopathy prediction, and onset followed a median around 6.5 months later.

Researchers amplified the TCR beta CDR3 regions from RNA transcripts. Carried out on the TCR CDR3, a first-round RT-PCR used the HTBI primer set. TCRdb re-analysed the multiplex PCR reads in MiXCR, keeping a single row per CDR3 protein. The sample carries a few hundred thousand distinct CDR3 sequences, around 15% recorded once. This clonotype was counted at least ten times. Its target is not known. Disease lasting under 3 months, a NOSPECS grade of at least 4, and a Clinical Activity Score of at least 3 were features of the ophthalmopathy patients. V gave up 10 bases and J gave up 5 bases, with 23 bases separating them. CDR1 MNHNS and CDR2 SASEGT come from the germline V gene. The CDR3 has 15 residues.

Sequencing used blood. This chain links TRBV6-1 with TRBJ1-1; the D gene is possibly TRBD1 (6 bases). The sequence came from a woman aged 55-70 years with Graves' ophthalmopathy. CDR3 sequence: CATQIGQSPGTEAFF. The DNA for the CDR3 is TGTGCCACCCAAATCGGACAGTCCCCAGGGACTGAAGCTTTCTTT.